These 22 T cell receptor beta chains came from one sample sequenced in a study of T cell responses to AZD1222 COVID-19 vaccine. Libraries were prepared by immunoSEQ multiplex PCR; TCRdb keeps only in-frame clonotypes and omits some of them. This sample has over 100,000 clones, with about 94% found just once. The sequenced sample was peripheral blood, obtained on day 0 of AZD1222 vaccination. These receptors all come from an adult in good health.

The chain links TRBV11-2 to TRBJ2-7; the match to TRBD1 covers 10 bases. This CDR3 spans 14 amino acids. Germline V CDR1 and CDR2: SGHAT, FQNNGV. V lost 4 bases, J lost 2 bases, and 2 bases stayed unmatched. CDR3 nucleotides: TGTGCCAGCAGCTCAGGGACAGGGGCCTACGAGCAGTACTTC. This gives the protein CASSSGTGAYEQYF. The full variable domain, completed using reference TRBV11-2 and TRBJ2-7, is EAGVAQSPRYKIIEKRQSVAFWCNPISGHATLYWYQQILGQGPKLLIQFQNNGVVDDSQLPKDRFSAERLKGVDSTLKIQPAKLEDSAVYLCASSSGTGAYEQYFGPGTRLTVT.

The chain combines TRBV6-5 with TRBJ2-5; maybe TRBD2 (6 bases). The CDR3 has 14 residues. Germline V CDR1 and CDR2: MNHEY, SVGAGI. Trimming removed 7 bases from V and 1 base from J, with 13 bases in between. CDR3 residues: CASKGLWSQETQYF. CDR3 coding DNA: TGTGCCAGCAAGGGACTCTGGTCCCAAGAGACCCAGTACTTC.

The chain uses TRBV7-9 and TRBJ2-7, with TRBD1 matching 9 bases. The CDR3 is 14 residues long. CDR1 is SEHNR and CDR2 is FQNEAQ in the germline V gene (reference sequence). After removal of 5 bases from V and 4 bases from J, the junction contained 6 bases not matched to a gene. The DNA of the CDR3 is TGTGCCAGCAGCCTCCGGGACAGGGAATACGAGCAGTACTTC. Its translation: CASSLRDREYEQYF.

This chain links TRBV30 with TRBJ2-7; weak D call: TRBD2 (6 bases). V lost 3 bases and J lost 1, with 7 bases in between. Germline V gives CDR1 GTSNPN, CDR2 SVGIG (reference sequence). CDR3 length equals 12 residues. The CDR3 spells CAWRGGSYEQYF. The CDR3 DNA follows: TGTGCCTGGAGGGGGGGTTCCTACGAGCAGTACTTC.

The CDR3 bases are TGTGCTAGTGCTATGGGGGCTGGTCAGCCCCAGCATTTT. Translating it yields CASAMGAGQPQHF. V usage is TRBV12-5 and J usage is TRBJ1-5; a weak D match, TRBD1 (6 bases). The germline gives CDR1 LGHNT, CDR2 FRNRAP. The V and J ends lost 7 bases and 6 bases respectively, with 13 bases between them. This CDR3 is built from 13 residues.

The CDR3: CASSDPGLNPEAFF. The CDR3 DNA is TGTGCCAGCAGTGATCCGGGACTCAACCCTGAAGCTTTCTTT. The chain employs TRBV6-1 and TRBJ1-1; maybe TRBD1 (5 bases). The CDR3 totals 14 residues. Germline V gives CDR1 MNHNS, CDR2 SASEGT. V was clipped by 3 bases and J by 6 bases, with 14 bases between them.

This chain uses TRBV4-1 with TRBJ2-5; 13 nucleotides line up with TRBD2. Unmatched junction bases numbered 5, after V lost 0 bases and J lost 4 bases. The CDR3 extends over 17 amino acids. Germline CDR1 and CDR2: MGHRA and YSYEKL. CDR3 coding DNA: TGCGCCAGCAGCCAAGATATGAGACTAGCGGGAGGAGAGACCCAGTACTTC. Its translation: CASSQDMRLAGGETQYF.

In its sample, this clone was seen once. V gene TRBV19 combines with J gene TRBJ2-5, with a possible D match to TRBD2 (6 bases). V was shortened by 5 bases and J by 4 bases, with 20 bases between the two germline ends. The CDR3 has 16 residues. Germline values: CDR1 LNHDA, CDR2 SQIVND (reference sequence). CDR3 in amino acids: CASSPLTGMGGETQYF. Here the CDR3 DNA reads TGTGCCAGTAGTCCACTCACGGGGATGGGGGGAGAGACCCAGTACTTC.

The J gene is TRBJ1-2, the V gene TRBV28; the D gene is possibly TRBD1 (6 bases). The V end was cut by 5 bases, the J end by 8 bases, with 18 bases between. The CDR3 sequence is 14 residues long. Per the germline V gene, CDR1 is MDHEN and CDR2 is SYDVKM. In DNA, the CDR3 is TGTGCCAGCAGTACGTACAGGGAATTGGCGGGCTACACCTTC. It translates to CASSTYRELAGYTF.

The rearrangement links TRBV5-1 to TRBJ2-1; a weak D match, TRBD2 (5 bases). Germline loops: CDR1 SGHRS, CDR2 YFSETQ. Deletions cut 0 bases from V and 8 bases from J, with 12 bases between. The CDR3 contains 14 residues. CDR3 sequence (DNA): TGCGCCAGCAGCTTGGTGCTAGCTGCCCATGAGCAGTTCTTC. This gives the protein CASSLVLAAHEQFF. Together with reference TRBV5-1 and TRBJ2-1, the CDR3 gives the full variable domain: KAGVTQTPRYLIKTRGQQVTLSCSPISGHRSVSWYQQTPGQGLQFLFEYFSETQRNKGNFPGRFSGRQFSNSRSEMNVSTLELGDSALYLCASSLVLAAHEQFFGPGTRLTVL.

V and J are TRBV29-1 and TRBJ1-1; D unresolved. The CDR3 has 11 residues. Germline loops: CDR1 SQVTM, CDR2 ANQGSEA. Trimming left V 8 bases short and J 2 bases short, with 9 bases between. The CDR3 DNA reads TGCAGCTGGCAGCGCAACACTGAAGCTTTCTTT. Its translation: CSWQRNTEAFF.

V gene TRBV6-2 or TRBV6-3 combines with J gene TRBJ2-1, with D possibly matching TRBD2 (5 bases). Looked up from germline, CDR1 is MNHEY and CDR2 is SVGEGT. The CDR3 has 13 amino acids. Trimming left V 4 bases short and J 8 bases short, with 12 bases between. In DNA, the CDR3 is TGTGCCAGCAGTTCACTAGTTGGAGATGAGCAGTTCTTC. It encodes CASSSLVGDEQFF.

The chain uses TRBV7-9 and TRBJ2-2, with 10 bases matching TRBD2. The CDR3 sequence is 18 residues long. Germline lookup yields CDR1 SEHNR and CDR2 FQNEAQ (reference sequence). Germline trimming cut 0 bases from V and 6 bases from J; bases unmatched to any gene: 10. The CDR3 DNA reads TGTGCCAGCAGCTTAGCGGTTTCTAGCGGGAGTTCGCCCGGGGAGCTGTTTTTT. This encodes CASSLAVSSGSSPGELFF. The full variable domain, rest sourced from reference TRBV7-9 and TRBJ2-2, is DTGVSQNPRHKITKRGQNVTFRCDPISEHNRLYWYRQTLGQGPEFLTYFQNEAQLEKSRLLSDRFSAERPKGSFSTLEIQRTEQGDSAMYLCASSLAVSSGSSPGELFFGEGSRLTVL.

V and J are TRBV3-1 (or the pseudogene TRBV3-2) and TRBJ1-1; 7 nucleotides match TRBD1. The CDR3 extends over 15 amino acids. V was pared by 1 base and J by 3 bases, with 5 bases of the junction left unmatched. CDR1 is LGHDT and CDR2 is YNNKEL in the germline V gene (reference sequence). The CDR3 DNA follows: TGTGCCAGCAGCCAAGGACAGGGAGGGCACACTGAAGCTTTCTTT. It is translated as CASSQGQGGHTEAFF.

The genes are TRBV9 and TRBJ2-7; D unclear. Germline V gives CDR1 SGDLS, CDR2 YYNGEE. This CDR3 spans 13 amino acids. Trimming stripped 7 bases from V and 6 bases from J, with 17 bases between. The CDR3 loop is CASGGSSLGEQYF. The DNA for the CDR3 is TGTGCCAGCGGCGGATCAAGCCTAGGCGAGCAGTACTTC.

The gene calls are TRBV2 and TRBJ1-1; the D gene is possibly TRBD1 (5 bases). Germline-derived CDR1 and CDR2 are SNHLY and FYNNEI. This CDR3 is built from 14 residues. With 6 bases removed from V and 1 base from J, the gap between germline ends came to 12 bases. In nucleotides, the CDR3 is TGTGCCAGCAGGCGGGGGTCCGGGAACACTGAAGCTTTCTTT. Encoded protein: CASRRGSGNTEAFF.

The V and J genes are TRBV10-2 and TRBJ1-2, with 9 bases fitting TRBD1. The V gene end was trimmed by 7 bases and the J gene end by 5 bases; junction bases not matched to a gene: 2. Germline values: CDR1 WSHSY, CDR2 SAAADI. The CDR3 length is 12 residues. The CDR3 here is CASKDRGYGYTF. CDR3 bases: TGCGCCAGCAAGGACAGGGGTTATGGCTACACCTTC.

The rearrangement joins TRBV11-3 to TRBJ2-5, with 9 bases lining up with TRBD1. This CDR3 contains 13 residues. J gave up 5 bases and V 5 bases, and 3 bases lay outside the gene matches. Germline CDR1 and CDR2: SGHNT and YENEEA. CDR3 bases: TGTGCCAGCAGCCCCGACAGGGGGGAGACCCAGTACTTC. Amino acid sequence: CASSPDRGETQYF.

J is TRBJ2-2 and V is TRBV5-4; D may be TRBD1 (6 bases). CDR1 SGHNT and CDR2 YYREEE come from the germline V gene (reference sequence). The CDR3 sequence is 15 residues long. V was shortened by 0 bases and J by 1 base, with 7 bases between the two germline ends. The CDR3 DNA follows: TGTGCCAGCAGCTTGGACAGGGAGAACACCGGGGAGCTGTTTTTT. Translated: CASSLDRENTGELFF.

The CDR3: CASSSEQGNTIYF. The CDR3 nucleotides are TGTGCCAGCAGCTCGGAACAGGGAAACACCATATATTTT. This chain uses TRBV7-2 with TRBJ1-3; D remains ambiguous. Germline lookup yields CDR1 SGHTA and CDR2 FQGNSA. This CDR3 has 13 residues. V was cut by 4 bases and J by 4 bases, with 8 bases left in between. Full variable domain (remainder filled in from reference TRBV7-2 and TRBJ1-3): GAGVSQSPSNKVTEKGKDVELRCDPISGHTALYWYRQSLGQGLEFLIYFQGNSAPDKSGLPSDRFSAERTGGSVSTLTIQRTQQEDSAVYLCASSSEQGNTIYFGEGSWLTVV.

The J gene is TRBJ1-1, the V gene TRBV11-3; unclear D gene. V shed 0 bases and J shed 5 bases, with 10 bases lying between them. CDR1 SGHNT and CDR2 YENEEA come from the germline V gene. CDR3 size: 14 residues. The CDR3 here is CASSLELRGTEAFF. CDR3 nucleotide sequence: TGTGCCAGCAGCTTAGAATTGAGAGGAACTGAAGCTTTCTTT.

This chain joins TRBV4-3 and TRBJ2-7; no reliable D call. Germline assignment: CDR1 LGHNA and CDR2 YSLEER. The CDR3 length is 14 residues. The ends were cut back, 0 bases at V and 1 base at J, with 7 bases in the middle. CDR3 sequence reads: CASSQDRWSYEQYF. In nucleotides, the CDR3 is TGCGCCAGCAGCCAAGATAGGTGGTCCTACGAGCAGTACTTC.